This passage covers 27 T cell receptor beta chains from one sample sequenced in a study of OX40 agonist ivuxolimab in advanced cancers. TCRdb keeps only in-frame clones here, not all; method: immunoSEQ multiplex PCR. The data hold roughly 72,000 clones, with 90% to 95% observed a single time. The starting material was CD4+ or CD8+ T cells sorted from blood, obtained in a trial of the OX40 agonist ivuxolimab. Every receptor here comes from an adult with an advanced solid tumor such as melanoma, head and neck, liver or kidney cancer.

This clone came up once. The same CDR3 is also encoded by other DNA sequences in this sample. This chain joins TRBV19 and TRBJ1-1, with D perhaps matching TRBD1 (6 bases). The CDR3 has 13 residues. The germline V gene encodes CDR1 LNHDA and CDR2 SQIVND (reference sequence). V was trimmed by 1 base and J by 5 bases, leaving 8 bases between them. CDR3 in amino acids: CASSIGRGTEAFF. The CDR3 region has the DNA TGTGCCAGTAGTATAGGTAGGGGGACTGAAGCTTTCTTT.

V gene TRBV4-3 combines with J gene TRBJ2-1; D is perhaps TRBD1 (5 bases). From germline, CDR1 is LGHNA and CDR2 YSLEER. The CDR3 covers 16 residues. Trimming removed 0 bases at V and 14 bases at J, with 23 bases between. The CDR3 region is CASSQEVTAQSRSEFF. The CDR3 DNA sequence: TGCGCCAGCAGCCAAGAAGTGACAGCCCAGTCCAGGTCGGAGTTCTTC.

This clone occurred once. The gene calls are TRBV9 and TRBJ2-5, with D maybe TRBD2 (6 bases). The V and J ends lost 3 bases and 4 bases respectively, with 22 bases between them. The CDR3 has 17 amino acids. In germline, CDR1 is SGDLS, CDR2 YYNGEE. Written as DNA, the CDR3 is TGTGCCAGCAGCGGCGGCGGTTTACGGGGGAGCGGAGAGACCCAGTACTTC. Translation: CASSGGGLRGSGETQYF.

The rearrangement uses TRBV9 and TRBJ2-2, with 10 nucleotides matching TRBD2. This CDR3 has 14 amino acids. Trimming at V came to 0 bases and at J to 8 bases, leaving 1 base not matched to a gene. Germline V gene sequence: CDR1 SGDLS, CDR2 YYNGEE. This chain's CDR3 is CASSVVAGGGELFF. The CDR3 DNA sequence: TGTGCCAGCAGCGTAGTAGCGGGGGGAGGGGAGCTGTTTTTT.

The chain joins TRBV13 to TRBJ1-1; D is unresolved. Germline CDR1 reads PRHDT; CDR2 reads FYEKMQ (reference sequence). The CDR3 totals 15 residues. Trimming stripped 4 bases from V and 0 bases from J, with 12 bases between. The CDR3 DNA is TGTGCCAGCAGCTATCGGACCGTCATGAACACTGAAGCTTTCTTT. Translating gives CASSYRTVMNTEAFF.

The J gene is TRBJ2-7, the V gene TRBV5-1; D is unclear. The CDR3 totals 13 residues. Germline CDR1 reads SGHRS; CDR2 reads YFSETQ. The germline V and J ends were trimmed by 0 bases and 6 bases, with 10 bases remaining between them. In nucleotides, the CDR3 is TGCGCCAGCAGCTTGGGGACCCCTCTCGAGCAGTACTTC. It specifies CASSLGTPLEQYF.

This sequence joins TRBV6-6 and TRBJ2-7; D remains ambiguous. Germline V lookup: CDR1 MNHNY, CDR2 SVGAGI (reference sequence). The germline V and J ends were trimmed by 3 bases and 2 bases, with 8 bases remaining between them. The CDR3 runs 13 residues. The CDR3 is CASSYGPTYEQYF. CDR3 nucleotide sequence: TGTGCCAGCAGTTATGGGCCAACCTACGAGCAGTACTTC.

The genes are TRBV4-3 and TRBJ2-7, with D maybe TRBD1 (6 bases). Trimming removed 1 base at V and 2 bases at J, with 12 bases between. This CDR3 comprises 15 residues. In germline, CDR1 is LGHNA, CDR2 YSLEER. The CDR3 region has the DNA TGCGCCAGCAGCCAAGGGGGGACACCTACCTACGAGCAGTACTTC. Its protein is CASSQGGTPTYEQYF.

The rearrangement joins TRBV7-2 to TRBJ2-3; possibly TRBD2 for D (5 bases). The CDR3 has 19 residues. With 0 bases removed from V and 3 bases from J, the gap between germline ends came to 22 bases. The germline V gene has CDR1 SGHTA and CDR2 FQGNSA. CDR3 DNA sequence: TGTGCCAGCAGCTTAGCGTCGTTAGGACTTCAAGAAGCAACAGATACGCAGTATTTT. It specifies CASSLASLGLQEATDTQYF.

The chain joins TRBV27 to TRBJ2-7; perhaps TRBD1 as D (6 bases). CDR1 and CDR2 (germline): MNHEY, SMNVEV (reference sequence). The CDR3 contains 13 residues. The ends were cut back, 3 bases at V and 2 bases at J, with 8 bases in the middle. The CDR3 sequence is CASSFRDTYEQYF. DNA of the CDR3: TGTGCCAGCAGTTTCCGGGACACCTACGAGCAGTACTTC.

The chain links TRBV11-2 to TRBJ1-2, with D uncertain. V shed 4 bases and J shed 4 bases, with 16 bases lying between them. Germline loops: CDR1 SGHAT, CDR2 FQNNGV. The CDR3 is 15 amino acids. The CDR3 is CASSSSEAAGYGYTF. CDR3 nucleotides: TGTGCCAGCAGCTCATCAGAGGCTGCGGGCTATGGCTACACCTTC. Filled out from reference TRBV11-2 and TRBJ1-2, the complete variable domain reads EAGVAQSPRYKIIEKRQSVAFWCNPISGHATLYWYQQILGQGPKLLIQFQNNGVVDDSQLPKDRFSAERLKGVDSTLKIQPAKLEDSAVYLCASSSSEAAGYGYTFGSGTRLTVV.

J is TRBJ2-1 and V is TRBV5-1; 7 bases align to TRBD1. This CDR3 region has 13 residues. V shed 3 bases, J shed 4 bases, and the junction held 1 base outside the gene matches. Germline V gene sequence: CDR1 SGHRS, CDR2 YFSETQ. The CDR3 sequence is CASSSGQYNEQFF. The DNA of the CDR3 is TGCGCCAGCAGCTCGGGACAGTACAATGAGCAGTTCTTC. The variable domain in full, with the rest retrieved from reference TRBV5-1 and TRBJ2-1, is KAGVTQTPRYLIKTRGQQVTLSCSPISGHRSVSWYQQTPGQGLQFLFEYFSETQRNKGNFPGRFSGRQFSNSRSEMNVSTLELGDSALYLCASSSGQYNEQFFGPGTRLTVL.

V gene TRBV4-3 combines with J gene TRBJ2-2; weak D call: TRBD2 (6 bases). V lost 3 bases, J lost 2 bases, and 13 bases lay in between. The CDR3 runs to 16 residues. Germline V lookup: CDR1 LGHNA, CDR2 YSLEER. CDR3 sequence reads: CASSQPGTLNTGELFF. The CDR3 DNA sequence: TGCGCCAGCAGCCAGCCCGGGACTCTCAACACCGGGGAGCTGTTTTTT.

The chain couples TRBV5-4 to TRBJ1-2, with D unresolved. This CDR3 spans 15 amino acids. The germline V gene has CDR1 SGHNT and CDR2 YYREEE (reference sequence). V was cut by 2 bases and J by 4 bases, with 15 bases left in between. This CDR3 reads CASSFLAGGVYGYTF. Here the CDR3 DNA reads TGTGCCAGCAGCTTTTTGGCAGGTGGGGTCTATGGCTACACCTTC.

CDR3 region: CASSYADRGTEAFF. The CDR3 DNA sequence: TGTGCCAGCAGTTACGCGGACAGGGGCACTGAAGCTTTCTTT. The chain joins TRBV6-5 to TRBJ1-1; 9 nucleotides line up with TRBD1. V lost 2 bases, J lost 4 bases, and 2 bases stayed unmatched. The germline V gene encodes CDR1 MNHEY and CDR2 SVGAGI. There are 14 residues in the CDR3.

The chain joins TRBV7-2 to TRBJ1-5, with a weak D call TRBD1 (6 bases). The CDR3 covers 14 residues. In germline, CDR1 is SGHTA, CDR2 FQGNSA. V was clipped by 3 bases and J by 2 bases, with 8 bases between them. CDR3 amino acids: CASSLGGRNQPQHF. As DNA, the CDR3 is TGTGCCAGCAGCTTGGGGGGGCGCAATCAGCCCCAGCATTTT.

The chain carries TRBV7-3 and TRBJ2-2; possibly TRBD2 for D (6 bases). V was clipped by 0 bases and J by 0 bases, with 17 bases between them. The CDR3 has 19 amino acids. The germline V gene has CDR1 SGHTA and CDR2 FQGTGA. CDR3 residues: CASSLTGGGSAPNTGELFF. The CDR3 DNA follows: TGTGCCAGCAGCTTAACGGGAGGAGGTAGCGCCCCGAACACCGGGGAGCTGTTTTTT.

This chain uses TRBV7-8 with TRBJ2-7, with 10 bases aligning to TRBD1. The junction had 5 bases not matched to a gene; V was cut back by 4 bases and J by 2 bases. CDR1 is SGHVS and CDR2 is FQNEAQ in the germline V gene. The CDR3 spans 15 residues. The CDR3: CASSSPGQGTYEQYF. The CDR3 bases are TGTGCCAGCAGCTCCCCGGGACAGGGGACCTACGAGCAGTACTTC.

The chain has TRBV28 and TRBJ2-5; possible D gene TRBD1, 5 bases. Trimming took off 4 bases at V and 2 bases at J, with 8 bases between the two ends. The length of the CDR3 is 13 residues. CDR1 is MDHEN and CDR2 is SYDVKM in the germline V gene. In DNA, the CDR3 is TGTGCCAGCAGTTCTGCAGGGCAAGAGACCCAGTACTTC. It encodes CASSSAGQETQYF.

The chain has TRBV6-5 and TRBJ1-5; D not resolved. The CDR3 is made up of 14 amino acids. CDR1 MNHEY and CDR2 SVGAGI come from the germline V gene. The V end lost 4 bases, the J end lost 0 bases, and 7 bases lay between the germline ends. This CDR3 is CASSSAVSNQPQHF. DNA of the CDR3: TGTGCCAGCAGTTCCGCAGTTAGCAATCAGCCCCAGCATTTT.

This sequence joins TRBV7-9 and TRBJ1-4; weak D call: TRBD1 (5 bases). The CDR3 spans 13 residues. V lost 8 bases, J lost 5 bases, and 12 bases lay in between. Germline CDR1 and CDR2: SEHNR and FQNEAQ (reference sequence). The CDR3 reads CASQGALNEKLFF. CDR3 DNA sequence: TGTGCCAGCCAAGGGGCCCTCAATGAAAAACTGTTTTTT.

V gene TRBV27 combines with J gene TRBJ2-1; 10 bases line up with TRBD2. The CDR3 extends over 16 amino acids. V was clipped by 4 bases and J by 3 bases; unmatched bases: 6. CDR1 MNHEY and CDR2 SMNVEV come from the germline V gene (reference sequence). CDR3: CASSSLAGALYNEQFF. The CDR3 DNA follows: TGTGCCAGCAGTTCCCTAGCGGGAGCTCTCTACAATGAGCAGTTCTTC.

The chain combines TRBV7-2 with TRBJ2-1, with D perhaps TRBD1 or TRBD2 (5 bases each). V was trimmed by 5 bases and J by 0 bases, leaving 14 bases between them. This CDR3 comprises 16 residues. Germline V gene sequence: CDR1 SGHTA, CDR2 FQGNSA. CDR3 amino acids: CASSPPPGSSYNEQFF. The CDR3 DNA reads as TGTGCCAGCAGCCCCCCCCCAGGGAGCTCCTACAATGAGCAGTTCTTC.

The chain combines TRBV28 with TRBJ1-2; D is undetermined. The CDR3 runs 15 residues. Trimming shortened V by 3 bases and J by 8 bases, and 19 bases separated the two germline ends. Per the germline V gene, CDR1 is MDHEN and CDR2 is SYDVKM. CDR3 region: CASSFPPFHLDGYTF. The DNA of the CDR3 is TGTGCCAGCAGTTTCCCCCCGTTCCACCTCGACGGCTACACCTTC.

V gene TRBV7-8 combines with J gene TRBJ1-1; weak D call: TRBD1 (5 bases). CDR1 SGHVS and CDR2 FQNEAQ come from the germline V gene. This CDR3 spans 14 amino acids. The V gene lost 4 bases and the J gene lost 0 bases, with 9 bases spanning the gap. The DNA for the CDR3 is TGTGCCAGCAGCTCAGGGACCCTGAACACTGAAGCTTTCTTT. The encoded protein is CASSSGTLNTEAFF.

CDR3 protein: CASSLDSSKNIQYF. The CDR3 DNA reads TGTGCCAGCAGCTTGGATTCCTCCAAAAACATTCAGTACTTC. The chain combines TRBV7-9 with TRBJ2-4, with D uncertain. V was pared by 3 bases and J by 2 bases, with 8 bases between. The CDR3 runs to 14 residues. Germline CDR1 and CDR2: SEHNR and FQNEAQ (reference sequence).

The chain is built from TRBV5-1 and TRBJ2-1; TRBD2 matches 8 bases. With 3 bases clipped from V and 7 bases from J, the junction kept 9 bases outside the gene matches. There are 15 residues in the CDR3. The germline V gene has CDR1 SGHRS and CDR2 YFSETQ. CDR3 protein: CASSSSGSSRNEQFF. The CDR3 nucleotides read TGCGCCAGCAGCTCGAGCGGGAGCTCCAGGAATGAGCAGTTCTTC.